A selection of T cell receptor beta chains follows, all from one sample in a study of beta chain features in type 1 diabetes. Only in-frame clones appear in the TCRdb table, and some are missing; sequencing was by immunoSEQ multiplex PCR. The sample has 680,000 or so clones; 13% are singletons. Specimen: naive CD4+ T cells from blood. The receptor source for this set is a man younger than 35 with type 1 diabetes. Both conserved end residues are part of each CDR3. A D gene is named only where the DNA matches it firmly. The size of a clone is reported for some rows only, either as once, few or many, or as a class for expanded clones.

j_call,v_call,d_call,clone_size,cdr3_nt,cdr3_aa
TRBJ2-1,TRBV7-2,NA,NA,TGTGCCAGCAGCACCCTGGGGGGTACCTACAATGAGCAGTTCTTC,CASSTLGGTYNEQFF
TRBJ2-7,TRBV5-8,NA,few,TGTGCCAGCAGCTTGAACACAGGTACCGACGTTAGCTACGAGCAGTACTTC,CASSLNTGTDVSYEQYF
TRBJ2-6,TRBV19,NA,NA,TGTGCCAGTAGTATGTTCCGGGGCTCTGGGGCCAACGTCCTGACTTTC,CASSMFRGSGANVLTF
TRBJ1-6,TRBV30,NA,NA,TGTGCCTGGAGGCCGCTGAACTCCTATAATTCACCCCTCCACTTT,CAWRPLNSYNSPLHF
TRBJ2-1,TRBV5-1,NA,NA,TGCGCCAGCCCGGCACGCGCCTACAATGAGCAGTTCTTC,CASPARAYNEQFF
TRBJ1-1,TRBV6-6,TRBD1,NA,TGTGCCACCCGGACAGGGAGTGACACTGAAGCTTTCTTT,CATRTGSDTEAFF
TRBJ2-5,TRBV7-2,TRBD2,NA,TGTGCCAGCAGCTCACTACAGGGACTAGCGGGGGGGGCCCAGTACTTC,CASSSLQGLAGGAQYF
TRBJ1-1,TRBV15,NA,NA,TGTGCCACCAGCAGAGATAAAACCACAATGAACACTGAAGCTTTCTTT,CATSRDKTTMNTEAFF
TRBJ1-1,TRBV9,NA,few,TGTGCCAGCAGCGTGAACGGGAACACTGAAGCTTTCTTT,CASSVNGNTEAFF
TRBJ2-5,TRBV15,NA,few,TGTGCCACCAGCAGACTAGCTACGAAGACCCAGTACTTC,CATSRLATKTQYF
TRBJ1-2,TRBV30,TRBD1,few,TGTGCCTGGAGGGGACAGGGGTCAGGCTACACCTTC,CAWRGQGSGYTF
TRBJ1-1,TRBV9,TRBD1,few,TGTGCCAGCAGCGGAACAGGGGTCTACACTGAAGCTTTCTTT,CASSGTGVYTEAFF
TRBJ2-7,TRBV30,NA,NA,TGTGCCTGGAGTATGTCAGGGGCCTCCTACGAGCAGTACTTC,CAWSMSGASYEQYF
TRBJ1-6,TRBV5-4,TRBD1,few,TGTGCCAGCAGTTATTTCACCGGGACAGAAAATTCACCCCTCCACTTT,CASSYFTGTENSPLHF
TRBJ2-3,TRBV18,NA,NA,TGTGCCAGCTACGTGGCTGCCACAGATACGCAGTATTTT,CASYVAATDTQYF